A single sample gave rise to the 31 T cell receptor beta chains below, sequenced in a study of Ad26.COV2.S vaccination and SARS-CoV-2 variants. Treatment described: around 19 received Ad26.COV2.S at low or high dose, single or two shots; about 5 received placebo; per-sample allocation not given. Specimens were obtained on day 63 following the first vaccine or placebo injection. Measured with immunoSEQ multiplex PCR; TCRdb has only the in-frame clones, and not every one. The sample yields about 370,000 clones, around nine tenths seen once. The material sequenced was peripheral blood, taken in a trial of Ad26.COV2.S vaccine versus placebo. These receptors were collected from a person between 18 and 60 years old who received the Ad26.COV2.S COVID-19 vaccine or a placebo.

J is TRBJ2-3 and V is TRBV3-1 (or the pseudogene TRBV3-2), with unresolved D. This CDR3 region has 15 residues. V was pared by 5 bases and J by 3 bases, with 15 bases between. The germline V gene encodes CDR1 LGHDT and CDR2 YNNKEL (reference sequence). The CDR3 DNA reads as TGTGCCAGCAGCTTCCTCCGGATTGCGACAGATACGCAGTATTTT. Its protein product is CASSFLRIATDTQYF.

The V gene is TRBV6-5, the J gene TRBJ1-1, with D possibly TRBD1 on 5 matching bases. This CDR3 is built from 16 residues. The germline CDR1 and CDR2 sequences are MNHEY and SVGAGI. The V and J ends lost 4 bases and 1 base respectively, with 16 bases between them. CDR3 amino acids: CASSFRTGLKNTEAFF. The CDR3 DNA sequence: TGTGCCAGCAGTTTCAGAACAGGTTTGAAGAACACTGAAGCTTTCTTT.

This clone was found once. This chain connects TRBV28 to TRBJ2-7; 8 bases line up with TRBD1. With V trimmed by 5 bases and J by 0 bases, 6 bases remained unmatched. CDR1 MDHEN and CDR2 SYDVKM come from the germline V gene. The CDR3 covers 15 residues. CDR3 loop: CASSPRGRGSYEQYF. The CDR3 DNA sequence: TGTGCCAGCAGTCCCAGGGGGCGGGGCTCCTACGAGCAGTACTTC.

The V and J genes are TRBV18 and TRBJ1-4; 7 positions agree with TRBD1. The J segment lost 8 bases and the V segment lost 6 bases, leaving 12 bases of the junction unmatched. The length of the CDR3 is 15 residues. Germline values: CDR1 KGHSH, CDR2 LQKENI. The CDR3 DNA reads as TGTGCCAGCTCCCCGTCCAGACAGGGAATCGAAAAACTGTTTTTT. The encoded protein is CASSPSRQGIEKLFF. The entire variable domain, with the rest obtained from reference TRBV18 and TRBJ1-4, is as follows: NAGVMQNPRHLVRRRGQEARLRCSPMKGHSHVYWYRQLPEEGLKFMVYLQKENIIDESGMPKERFSAEFPKEGPSILRIQQVVRGDSAAYFCASSPSRQGIEKLFFGSGTQLSVL.

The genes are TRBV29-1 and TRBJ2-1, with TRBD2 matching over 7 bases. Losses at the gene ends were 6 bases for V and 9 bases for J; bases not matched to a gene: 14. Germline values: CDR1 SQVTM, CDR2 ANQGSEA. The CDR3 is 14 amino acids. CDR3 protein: CSVARTSSEPEQFF. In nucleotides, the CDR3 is TGCAGCGTCGCCCGGACTAGTAGCGAACCTGAGCAGTTCTTC.

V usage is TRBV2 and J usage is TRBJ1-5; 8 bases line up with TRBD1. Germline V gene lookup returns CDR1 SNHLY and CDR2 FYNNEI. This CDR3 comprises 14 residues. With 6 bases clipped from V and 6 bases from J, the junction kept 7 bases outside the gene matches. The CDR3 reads CASRKTGDSQPQHF. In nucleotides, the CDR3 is TGTGCCAGCAGGAAGACAGGGGATAGTCAGCCCCAGCATTTT.

CDR3 nucleotide sequence: TGTGCCAGCAGTGTCGGTACCACAGGGGCGGGCAATCAGCCCCAGCATTTT. It specifies CASSVGTTGAGNQPQHF. The rearrangement uses TRBV6-1 and TRBJ1-5; TRBD1 agrees at 7 bases. J lost 2 bases, V lost 4 bases, and 11 bases had no gene match. This CDR3 is 17 amino acids long. Germline values: CDR1 MNHNS, CDR2 SASEGT.

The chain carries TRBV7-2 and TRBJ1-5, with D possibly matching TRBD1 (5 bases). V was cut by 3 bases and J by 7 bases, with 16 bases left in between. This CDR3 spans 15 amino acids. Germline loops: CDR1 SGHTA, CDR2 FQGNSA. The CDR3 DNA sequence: TGTGCCAGCAGCTTCGGCAGGGCCCGAGGACAGCCCCAGCATTTT. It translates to CASSFGRARGQPQHF.

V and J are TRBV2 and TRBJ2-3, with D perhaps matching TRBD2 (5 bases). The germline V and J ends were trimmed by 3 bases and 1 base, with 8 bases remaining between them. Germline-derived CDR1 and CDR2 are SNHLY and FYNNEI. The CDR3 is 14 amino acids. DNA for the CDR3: TGTGCCAGCAGTGAGGCTAGCCGCACAGATACGCAGTATTTT. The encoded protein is CASSEASRTDTQYF.

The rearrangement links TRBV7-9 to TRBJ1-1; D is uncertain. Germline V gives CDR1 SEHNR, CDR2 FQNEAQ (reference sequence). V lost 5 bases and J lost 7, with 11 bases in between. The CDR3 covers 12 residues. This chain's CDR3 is CASSPQWDEAFF. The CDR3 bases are TGTGCCAGCAGCCCACAGTGGGATGAAGCTTTCTTT. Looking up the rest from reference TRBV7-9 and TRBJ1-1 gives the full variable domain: DTGVSQNPRHKITKRGQNVTFRCDPISEHNRLYWYRQTLGQGPEFLTYFQNEAQLEKSRLLSDRFSAERPKGSFSTLEIQRTEQGDSAMYLCASSPQWDEAFFGQGTRLTVV.

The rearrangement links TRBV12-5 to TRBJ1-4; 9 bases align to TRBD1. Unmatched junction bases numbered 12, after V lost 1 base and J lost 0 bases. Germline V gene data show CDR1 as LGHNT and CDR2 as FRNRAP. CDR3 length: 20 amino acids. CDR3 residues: CASGLGAKGQGGATNEKLFF. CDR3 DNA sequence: TGTGCTAGTGGTTTGGGTGCCAAGGGACAGGGAGGTGCAACTAATGAAAAACTGTTTTTT.

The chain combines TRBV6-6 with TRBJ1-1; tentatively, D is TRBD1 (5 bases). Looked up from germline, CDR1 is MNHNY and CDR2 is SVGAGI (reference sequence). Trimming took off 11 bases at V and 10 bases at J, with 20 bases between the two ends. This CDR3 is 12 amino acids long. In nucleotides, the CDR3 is TGTGCCGCAGGGAGTTCTCCGGCGGGAGCTTTCTTT. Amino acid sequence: CAAGSSPAGAFF.

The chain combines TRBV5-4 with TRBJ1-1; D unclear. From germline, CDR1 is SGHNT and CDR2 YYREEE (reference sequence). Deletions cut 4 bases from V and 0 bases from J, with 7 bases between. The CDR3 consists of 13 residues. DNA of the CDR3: TGTGCCAGCAGCCAGGCTCTGAACACTGAAGCTTTCTTT. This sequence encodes CASSQALNTEAFF.

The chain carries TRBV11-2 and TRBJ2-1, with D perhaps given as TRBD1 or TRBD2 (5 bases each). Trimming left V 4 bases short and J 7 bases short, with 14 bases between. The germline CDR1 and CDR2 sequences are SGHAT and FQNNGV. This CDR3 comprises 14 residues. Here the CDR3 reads CASSSNPGGNEQFF. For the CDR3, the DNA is TGTGCCAGCAGCTCCAATCCTGGGGGTAATGAGCAGTTCTTC.

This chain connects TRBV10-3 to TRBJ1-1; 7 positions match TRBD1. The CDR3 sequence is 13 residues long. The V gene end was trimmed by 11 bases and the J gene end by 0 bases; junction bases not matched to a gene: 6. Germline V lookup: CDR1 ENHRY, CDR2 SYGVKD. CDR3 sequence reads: CAARGQVNTEAFF. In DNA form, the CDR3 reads TGTGCCGCCCGAGGACAGGTGAACACTGAAGCTTTCTTT.

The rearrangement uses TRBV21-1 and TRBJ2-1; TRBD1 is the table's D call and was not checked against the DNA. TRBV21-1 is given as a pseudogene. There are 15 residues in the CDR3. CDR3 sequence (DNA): TGTGCCAGCAGCAAGACAGGGACCTCCTACAATGAGCAGTTCTTC. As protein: CASSKTGTSYNEQFF.

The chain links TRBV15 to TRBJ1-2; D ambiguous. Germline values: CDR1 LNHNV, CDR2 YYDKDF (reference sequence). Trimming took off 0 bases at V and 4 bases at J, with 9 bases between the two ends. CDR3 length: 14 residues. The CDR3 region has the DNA TGTGCCACCAGCAGAGATGAGGGAAGCTATGGCTACACCTTC. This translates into CATSRDEGSYGYTF.

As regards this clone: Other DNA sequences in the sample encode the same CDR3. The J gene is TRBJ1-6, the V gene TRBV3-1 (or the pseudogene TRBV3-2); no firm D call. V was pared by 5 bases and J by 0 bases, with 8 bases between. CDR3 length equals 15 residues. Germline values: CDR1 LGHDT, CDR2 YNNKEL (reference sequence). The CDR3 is CASSSPGSYNSPLHF. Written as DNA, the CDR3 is TGTGCCAGCAGCTCGCCGGGCTCCTATAATTCACCCCTCCACTTT.

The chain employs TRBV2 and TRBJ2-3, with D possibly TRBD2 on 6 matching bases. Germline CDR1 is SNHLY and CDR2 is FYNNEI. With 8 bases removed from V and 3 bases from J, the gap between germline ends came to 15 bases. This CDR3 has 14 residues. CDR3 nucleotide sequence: TGTGCCAGCGGATATAGCGGTACGACAGATACGCAGTATTTT. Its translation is CASGYSGTTDTQYF.

CDR3 residues: CASSEPRQGLGAEAFF. In nucleotides, the CDR3 is TGTGCCAGCAGTGAACCCAGACAGGGGCTTGGGGCTGAAGCTTTCTTT. The genes are TRBV2 and TRBJ1-1, with 8 bases identical to TRBD1. Germline V gene data show CDR1 as SNHLY and CDR2 as FYNNEI. Losses at the gene ends were 2 bases for V and 6 bases for J; bases not matched to a gene: 11. This CDR3 is built from 16 residues.

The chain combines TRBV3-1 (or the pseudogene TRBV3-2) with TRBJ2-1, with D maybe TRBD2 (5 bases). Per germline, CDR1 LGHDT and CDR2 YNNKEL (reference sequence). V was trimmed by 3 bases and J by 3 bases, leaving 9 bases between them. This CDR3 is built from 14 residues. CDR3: CASSQPGIYNEQFF. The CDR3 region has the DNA TGTGCCAGCAGCCAGCCGGGGATCTACAATGAGCAGTTCTTC.

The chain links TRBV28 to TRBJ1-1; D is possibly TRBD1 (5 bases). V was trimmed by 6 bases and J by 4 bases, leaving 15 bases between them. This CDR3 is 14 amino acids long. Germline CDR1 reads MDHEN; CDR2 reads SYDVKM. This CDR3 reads CASRRPGITTEAFF. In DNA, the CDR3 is TGTGCCAGCAGGAGGCCAGGGATTACCACTGAAGCTTTCTTT.

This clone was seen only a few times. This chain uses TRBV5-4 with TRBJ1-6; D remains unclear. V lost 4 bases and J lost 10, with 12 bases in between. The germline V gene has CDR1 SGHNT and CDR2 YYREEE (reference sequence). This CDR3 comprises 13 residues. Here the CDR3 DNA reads TGTGCCAGCAGCACAAGGACGGACTCACCCCTCCACTTT. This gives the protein CASSTRTDSPLHF. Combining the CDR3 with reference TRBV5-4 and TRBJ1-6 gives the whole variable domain ETGVTQSPTHLIKTRGQQVTLRCSSQSGHNTVSWYQQALGQGPQFIFQYYREEENGRGNFPPRFSGLQFPNYSSELNVNALELDDSALYLCASSTRTDSPLHFGNGTRLTVT.

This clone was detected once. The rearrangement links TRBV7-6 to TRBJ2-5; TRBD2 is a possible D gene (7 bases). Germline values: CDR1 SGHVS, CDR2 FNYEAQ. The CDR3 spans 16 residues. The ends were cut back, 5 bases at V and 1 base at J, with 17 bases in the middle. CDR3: CASSLWEGGPQETQYF. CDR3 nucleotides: TGTGCCAGCAGCCTATGGGAGGGGGGACCCCAAGAGACCCAGTACTTC.

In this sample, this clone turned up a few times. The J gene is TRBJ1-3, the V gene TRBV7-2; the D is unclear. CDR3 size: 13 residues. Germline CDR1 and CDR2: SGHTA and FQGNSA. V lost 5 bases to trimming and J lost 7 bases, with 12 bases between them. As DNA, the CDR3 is TGTGCCAGCAGCGTTGCCGGAGGGAACACCATATATTTT. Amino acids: CASSVAGGNTIYF.

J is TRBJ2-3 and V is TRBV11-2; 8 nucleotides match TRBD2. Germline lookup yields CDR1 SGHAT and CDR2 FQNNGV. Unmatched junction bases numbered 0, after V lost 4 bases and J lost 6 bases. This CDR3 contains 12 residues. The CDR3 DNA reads TGTGCCAGCAGCTCTAGCGGGGATACGCAGTATTTT. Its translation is CASSSSGDTQYF.

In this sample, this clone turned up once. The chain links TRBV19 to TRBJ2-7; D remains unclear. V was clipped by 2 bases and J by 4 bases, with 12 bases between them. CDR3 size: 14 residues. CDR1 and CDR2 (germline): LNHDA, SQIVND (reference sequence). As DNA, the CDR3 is TGTGCCAGTAGTATACGTGACGGTCGATACGAGCAGTACTTC. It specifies CASSIRDGRYEQYF.

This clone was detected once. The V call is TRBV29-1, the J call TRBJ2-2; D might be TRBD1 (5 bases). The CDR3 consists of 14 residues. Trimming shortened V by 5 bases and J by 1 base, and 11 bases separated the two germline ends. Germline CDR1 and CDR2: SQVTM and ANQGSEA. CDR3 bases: TGCAGCGTTTTCGGACACAAGAACACCGGGGAGCTGTTTTTT. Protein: CSVFGHKNTGELFF.

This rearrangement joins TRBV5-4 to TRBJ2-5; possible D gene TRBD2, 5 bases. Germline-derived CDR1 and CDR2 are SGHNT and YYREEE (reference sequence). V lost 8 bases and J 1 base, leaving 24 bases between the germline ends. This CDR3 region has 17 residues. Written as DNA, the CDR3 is TGTGCCAGTTCCACGATGAGCGGCCTGGCGGTCCAAGAGACCCAGTACTTC. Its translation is CASSTMSGLAVQETQYF.

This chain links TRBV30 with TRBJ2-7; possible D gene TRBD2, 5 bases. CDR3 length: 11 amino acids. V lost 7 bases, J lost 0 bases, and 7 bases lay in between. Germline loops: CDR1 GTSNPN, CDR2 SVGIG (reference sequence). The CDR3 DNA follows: TGTGCCTCACGGGACTCCTACGAGCAGTACTTC. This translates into CASRDSYEQYF.

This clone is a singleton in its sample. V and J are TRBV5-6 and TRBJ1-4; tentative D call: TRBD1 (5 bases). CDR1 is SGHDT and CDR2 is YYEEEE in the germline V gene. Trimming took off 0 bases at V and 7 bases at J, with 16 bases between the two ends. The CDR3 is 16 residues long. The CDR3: CASSLANPGKGEKLFF. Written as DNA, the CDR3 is TGTGCCAGCAGCTTGGCAAACCCAGGGAAGGGTGAAAAACTGTTTTTT.